This is a list of T cell receptor beta chains from one sample in a study of T cell repertoires in cytomegalovirus infection. These receptors' targets are unknown. One entry per CDR3 protein, called by TCRdb with MiXCR from the reads. The data show about 400,000 distinct CDR3 sequences, nearly 35% seen once. Sequenced here: cultured PBMCs, sampled from culture after CMV antigen stimulation. The receptors shown here come from a human donor in good health (CMV status not recorded). Some clones in this sample may be carry-over from other donors' samples. The CDR3 runs from the conserved cysteine through the conserved F or W. The D gene is left open where the match is weak. Clone sizes are given selectively: once, few, many, or a class where the clone is expanded.

NA	NA	TRBV6-1	TRBJ1-3	CASSDSSGNTIYF	TGTGCCAGCAGTGACAGCTCTGGAAACACCATATATTTT
few	NA	TRBV7-2	TRBJ2-3	CASTTSGNTQYF	TGTGCCAGCACTACATCGGGGAATACGCAGTATTTT
NA	NA	TRBV5-4	TRBJ2-2	CASSHPGHVNTGELFF	TGTGCCAGCAGCCACCCGGGACACGTGAACACCGGGGAGCTGTTTTTT
many	TRBD2	TRBV6-5	TRBJ2-1	CASSYSMGTSGSGEQFF	TGTGCCAGCAGTTACTCGATGGGGACTAGCGGGAGTGGAGAGCAGTTCTTC
few	TRBD2	TRBV4-2	TRBJ2-7	CASSQVLASWEAIYEQYF	TGTGCCAGCAGCCAGGTACTAGCGAGTTGGGAGGCGATCTACGAGCAGTACTTC
NA	TRBD1	TRBV2	TRBJ2-7	CASSPGTGKDEQYF	TGTGCCAGCAGTCCCGGGACAGGGAAGGACGAGCAGTACTTC
NA	NA	TRBV27	TRBJ1-5	CASSLLGVSGNQPQHF	TGTGCCAGCAGTTTACTCGGCGTGTCTGGCAATCAGCCCCAGCATTTT
NA	NA	TRBV12-5	TRBJ1-1	CASGLENTEAFF	TGTGCTAGTGGTTTGGAGAACACTGAAGCTTTCTTT
few	NA	TRBV6-1	TRBJ2-1	CASRTIRTGQSYNEQFF	TGTGCCAGCAGGACGATCCGAACCGGACAGTCTTACAATGAGCAGTTCTTC
once	NA	TRBV11-2	TRBJ1-1	CASSPGMGYTEAFF	TGTGCCAGCAGTCCCGGGATGGGGTACACTGAAGCTTTCTTT
few	NA	TRBV6-4	TRBJ1-1	CASSVSRNTEAFF	TGTGCCAGCAGTGTATCCAGAAACACTGAAGCTTTCTTT
few	NA	TRBV16	TRBJ2-1	CASSQQDNEQFF	TGTGCCAGCAGCCAACAGGACAATGAGCAGTTCTTC
few	NA	TRBV12-3/TRBV12-4	TRBJ1-5	CASSFREGSPQHF	TGTGCCAGCAGTTTTAGGGAAGGGTCGCCCCAGCATTTT
few	NA	TRBV6-2/TRBV6-3	TRBJ2-5	CASGISGLGTQYF	TGTGCCAGCGGAATATCGGGGTTGGGGACCCAGTACTTC
NA	TRBD1	TRBV4-3	TRBJ1-1	CASSQDRGTVNTEAFF	TGCGCCAGCAGCCAAGATAGGGGGACAGTGAACACTGAAGCTTTCTTT
once	NA	TRBV5-4	TRBJ2-3	CASSLANPTDTQYF	TGTGCCAGCAGCTTGGCTAACCCCACAGATACGCAGTATTTT
NA	TRBD1	TRBV28	TRBJ2-1	CASSLQGQYNEQFF	TGTGCCAGCAGTTTACAGGGACAGTACAATGAGCAGTTCTTC
NA	TRBD2	TRBV12-3/TRBV12-4	TRBJ2-7	CASSFLAGAYEQYF	TGTGCCAGCAGTTTCCTAGCGGGAGCCTACGAGCAGTACTTC
NA	NA	TRBV7-2	TRBJ1-4	CASSSGSYSEKLFF	TGTGCCAGCAGCTCAGGGTCATATAGTGAAAAACTGTTTTTT
NA	NA	TRBV7-2	TRBJ2-7	CASSLDPSYEQYF	TGTGCCAGCAGCTTGGACCCCTCCTACGAGCAGTACTTC
many	TRBD1	TRBV6-6	TRBJ1-2	CASSYEGAGYGYTF	TGTGCCAGCAGTTATGAGGGGGCAGGCTATGGCTACACCTTC
NA	NA	TRBV4-3	TRBJ2-1	CASSQDIAASSYNEQFF	TGCGCCAGCAGCCAAGACATCGCAGCTAGCTCCTACAATGAGCAGTTCTTC
NA	NA	TRBV4-3	TRBJ1-3	CASSQDGGGDGNTIYF	TGCGCCAGCAGCCAAGATGGGGGGGGGGATGGAAACACCATATATTTT
NA	TRBD2	TRBV20-1	TRBJ2-1	CSARGLAGGSYNEQFF	TGCAGTGCTAGAGGGCTAGCGGGAGGCTCCTACAATGAGCAGTTCTTC
NA	NA	TRBV6-5	TRBJ2-3	CASSQTVSTDTQYF	TGTGCCAGCAGCCAGACAGTGAGTACAGATACGCAGTATTTT
NA	TRBD1	TRBV20-1	TRBJ2-3	CSARDSRGIDTQYF	TGCAGTGCTAGAGATAGCAGGGGGATAGATACGCAGTATTTT
few	NA	TRBV28	TRBJ2-7	CASSLRGRPYEQYF	TGTGCCAGCAGTCTCCGGGGACGACCCTACGAGCAGTACTTC
few	TRBD2	TRBV11-2	TRBJ2-4	CASSFSGRENIQYF	TGTGCCAGCAGCTTTAGCGGGAGGGAAAACATTCAGTACTTC
NA	TRBD2	TRBV18	TRBJ2-3	CASSPLRGLAASTDTQYF	TGTGCCAGCTCACCTCTCCGGGGACTAGCTGCTAGCACAGATACGCAGTATTTT
NA	NA	TRBV6-6	TRBJ2-2	CASSYTRGTGELFF	TGTGCCAGCAGTTACACAAGAGGGACCGGGGAGCTGTTTTTT
NA	NA	TRBV6-2/TRBV6-3	TRBJ1-3	CASSYAPDSGNTIYF	TGTGCCAGCAGTTACGCCCCGGATTCTGGAAACACCATATATTTT
NA	NA	TRBV11-3	TRBJ2-5	CASSFTGETQYF	TGTGCCAGCAGCTTCACCGGCGAGACCCAGTACTTC
few	NA	TRBV6-6	TRBJ2-5	CASTRDSQETQYF	TGTGCCAGCACCCGAGACAGCCAAGAGACCCAGTACTTC
few	TRBD1	TRBV14	TRBJ1-1	CASSQDTGVNTEAFF	TGTGCCAGCAGCCAAGATACAGGGGTGAACACTGAAGCTTTCTTT
NA	TRBD2	TRBV7-2	TRBJ2-4	CASSKGLAGGGEVIQYF	TGTGCCAGCAGCAAGGGACTAGCGGGAGGGGGGGAAGTCATTCAGTACTTC
few	NA	TRBV27	TRBJ2-3	CASSSPQEETDTQYF	TGTGCCAGCAGTTCCCCCCAAGAGGAAACAGATACGCAGTATTTT
once	NA	TRBV11-2	TRBJ2-7	CASSSEPPLEQYF	TGTGCCAGCAGCTCCGAACCCCCCCTAGAGCAGTACTTC
few	NA	TRBV6-1	TRBJ1-1	CASTQRAGSTEAFF	TGTGCCAGCACCCAGAGGGCAGGGAGCACTGAAGCTTTCTTT
once	TRBD2	TRBV19	TRBJ2-1	CASSASGSNEQFF	TGTGCCAGTAGTGCTAGCGGGAGCAATGAGCAGTTCTTC
NA	NA	TRBV11-3	TRBJ1-1	CASSLGSGRYTEAFF	TGTGCCAGCAGCTTAGGGTCCGGCCGCTACACTGAAGCTTTCTTT
NA	NA	TRBV6-2/TRBV6-3	TRBJ1-2	CASRSADRAYGYTF	TGTGCCAGCAGGTCCGCTGACAGAGCCTATGGCTACACCTTC
NA	TRBD2	TRBV7-8	TRBJ2-7	CASSLSAGEAREQYF	TGTGCCAGCAGCTTATCAGCGGGGGAGGCTAGGGAGCAGTACTTC
NA	TRBD1	TRBV29-1	TRBJ1-1	CSVDRVNTEAFF	TGCAGCGTGGACAGGGTGAACACTGAAGCTTTCTTT
few	NA	TRBV6-5	TRBJ2-7	CASSYQDGPYEQYF	TGTGCCAGCAGTTACCAGGACGGACCCTACGAGCAGTACTTC
few	NA	TRBV6-1	TRBJ1-1	CASSERPWGANSPEAFF	TGTGCCAGCAGTGAACGACCCTGGGGGGCGAACTCCCCTGAAGCTTTCTTT
few	TRBD1	TRBV7-2	TRBJ2-7	CASSSPNQPGQGSYEQYF	TGTGCCAGCAGCTCACCGAACCAACCGGGACAGGGGTCCTACGAGCAGTACTTC
few	TRBD1	TRBV6-2/TRBV6-3	TRBJ1-5	CASSWQGAISPNQPQHF	TGTGCCAGCAGTTGGCAGGGGGCGATATCCCCCAATCAGCCCCAGCATTTT
NA	NA	TRBV6-1	TRBJ1-1	CASSGVYRVTEAFF	TGTGCCAGCAGTGGCGTCTACAGGGTCACTGAAGCTTTCTTT
few	NA	TRBV11-2	TRBJ2-7	CASSKPGQDYEQYF	TGTGCCAGCAGCAAACCGGGACAAGACTACGAGCAGTACTTC
NA	NA	TRBV27	TRBJ1-6	CASSSRTAGSYNSPLHF	TGTGCCAGCAGTTCCCGGACAGCCGGCTCCTATAATTCACCCCTCCACTTT
NA	NA	TRBV7-2	TRBJ2-1	CASSLGPRDNEQFF	TGTGCCAGCAGCTTAGGGCCCAGGGACAATGAGCAGTTCTTC
NA	NA	TRBV28	TRBJ1-5	CASSHRGVSNQPQHF	TGTGCCAGCAGTCATCGGGGGGTTAGCAATCAGCCCCAGCATTTT
few	NA	TRBV12-3/TRBV12-4	TRBJ2-7	CASSLAGRREQYF	TGTGCCAGCAGTTTAGCCGGTCGTCGCGAGCAGTACTTC
NA	NA	TRBV7-2	TRBJ1-1	CASSLSAGAEAFF	TGTGCCAGCAGCTTATCCGCCGGAGCTGAAGCTTTCTTT
NA	NA	TRBV29-1	TRBJ1-2	CSVEDRHKGERGYTF	TGCAGCGTTGAAGATCGGCACAAGGGGGAGCGCGGCTACACCTTC